One sample yielded the 25 T cell receptor beta chains listed below, sequenced in a study of cytomegalovirus exposure and HLA in healthy donors. 60 Vbeta and 13 Jbeta primers were used in PCR. Sequencing used immunoSEQ multiplex PCR; TCRdb keeps in-frame clones, though not all of them. In all, the sample yields under 120,000 clones. The sample was PBMCs. The receptors were gathered from a man between 45 and 60 years old in good health and CMV-seronegative.

As to this clone: Other DNA sequences within the sample encode an identical CDR3. The V and J genes are TRBV9 and TRBJ1-1; the D is unclear. V was pared by 4 bases and J by 5 bases, with 6 bases between. Per the germline V gene, CDR1 is SGDLS and CDR2 is YYNGEE. The CDR3 sequence is 11 residues long. The CDR3: CASSPGTEAFF. In DNA form, the CDR3 reads TGTGCCAGCAGCCCCGGTACTGAAGCTTTCTTT.

J is TRBJ1-2 and V is TRBV6-5; tentatively, D is TRBD1 (6 bases). The V and J ends lost 8 bases and 7 bases respectively, with 17 bases between them. Looked up from germline, CDR1 is MNHEY and CDR2 is SVGAGI. The CDR3 has 13 amino acids. As DNA, the CDR3 is TGTGCCAGCTCCCCAGCCTCAGGGGTTGGCTACACCTTC. The encoded protein is CASSPASGVGYTF.

As concerns this clone: The junction differs from germline at one of its ends, possibly a read error. The chain recombines TRBV9 with TRBJ2-3, with D tentatively TRBD2 (7 bases). Germline CDR1 and CDR2: SGDLS and YYNGEE. The CDR3 has 12 amino acids. CDR3 loop: CASKGGADTQYF. In nucleotides, the CDR3 is TGTGCCAGCAAGGGGGGGGCAGACACGCAGTATTTT.

The V gene is TRBV15, the J gene TRBJ1-6, with TRBD1 identical over 7 bases. CDR1 is LNHNV and CDR2 is YYDKDF in the germline V gene (reference sequence). This CDR3 region has 14 residues. J lost 14 bases, V lost 5 bases, and 12 bases had no gene match. The CDR3 DNA reads as TGTGCCACCAGCGTCCGGGACAGCCCGTCGGCCCTCCACTTT. This codes for CATSVRDSPSALHF.

V is TRBV4-1 and J is TRBJ2-1; no definite D call. The CDR3 spans 12 residues. V gave up 1 base and J gave up 7 bases, with 5 bases separating them. CDR1 is MGHRA, CDR2 YSYEKL, per germline. The CDR3 reads CASSQALNEQFF. The DNA of the CDR3 is TGCGCCAGCAGCCAAGCTTTAAATGAGCAGTTCTTC.

The chain combines TRBV18 with TRBJ1-1, with 7 bases identical to TRBD1. V was clipped by 2 bases and J by 0 bases; unmatched bases: 3. The CDR3 loop spans 15 amino acids. Germline V lookup: CDR1 KGHSH, CDR2 LQKENI. CDR3 loop: CASSPTGTVNTEAFF. The CDR3 nucleotides are TGTGCCAGCTCACCAACCGGGACAGTGAACACTGAAGCTTTCTTT.

This chain connects TRBV6-1 to TRBJ1-2; TRBD1 matches 7 bases. Per the germline V gene, CDR1 is MNHNS and CDR2 is SASEGT. Losses at the gene ends were 1 base for V and 3 bases for J; bases not matched to a gene: 14. The CDR3 extends over 18 amino acids. The CDR3 region is CASSEDLLGIRGDYGYTF. In DNA form, the CDR3 reads TGTGCCAGCAGTGAAGATCTACTAGGGATCAGGGGGGACTATGGCTACACCTTC.

The V call is TRBV5-1, the J call TRBJ2-7, with no clear D. The germline CDR1 and CDR2 sequences are SGHRS and YFSETQ. This CDR3 spans 14 amino acids. V was clipped by 0 bases and J by 0 bases, with 7 bases between them. CDR3 sequence: CASSLAGSSYEQYF. The CDR3 bases are TGCGCCAGCAGCTTGGCCGGTAGCTCCTACGAGCAGTACTTC.

The rearrangement joins TRBV4-3 to TRBJ2-7; D perhaps matches TRBD1 (6 bases). This CDR3 contains 15 residues. V lost 2 bases and J lost 2, with 13 bases in between. Germline V gene sequence: CDR1 LGHNA, CDR2 YSLEER. CDR3 DNA: TGCGCCAGCAGCCAACTACAGGGTACAGCCTACGAGCAGTACTTC. It codes for CASSQLQGTAYEQYF.

The chain employs TRBV9 and TRBJ2-1, with TRBD2 identical over 9 bases. Germline V gene lookup returns CDR1 SGDLS and CDR2 YYNGEE. V lost 4 bases, J lost 5 bases, and 13 bases stayed unmatched. This CDR3 is built from 17 residues. Here the CDR3 DNA reads TGTGCCAGCAGCCCACGCCCCTCTAGCGGGAAACACAATGAGCAGTTCTTC. The encoded protein is CASSPRPSSGKHNEQFF.

This rearrangement joins TRBV28 to TRBJ1-1; D is unclear. The CDR3 runs to 15 residues. Germline CDR1 reads MDHEN; CDR2 reads SYDVKM. V was shortened by 2 bases and J by 4 bases, with 14 bases between the two germline ends. CDR3 bases: TGTGCCAGCAGTTTAAGGTACGGTCGGGGCACTGAAGCTTTCTTT. Translating gives CASSLRYGRGTEAFF.

J is TRBJ2-3 and V is TRBV10-3; 12 nucleotides match TRBD1. The CDR3 totals 17 residues. The trim removed 3 bases at V and 4 bases at J, leaving 8 bases unmatched. Germline V CDR1 and CDR2: ENHRY, SYGVKD. CDR3 bases: TGTGCCATCAGTGACCGGGACAGGGGGCCAGGAGCAGATACGCAGTATTTT. This encodes CAISDRDRGPGADTQYF.

This sequence joins TRBV9 and TRBJ2-7; 9 nucleotides match TRBD1. J gave up 3 bases and V 0 bases, and 4 bases lay outside the gene matches. The germline CDR1 and CDR2 sequences are SGDLS and YYNGEE. The CDR3 spans 15 residues. The CDR3 is CASSVAPDRGYEQYF. In DNA, the CDR3 is TGTGCCAGCAGCGTAGCTCCGGACAGGGGCTACGAGCAGTACTTC. The full variable domain, in which reference TRBV9 and TRBJ2-7 provide the parts outside the CDR3, is DSGVTQTPKHLITATGQRVTLRCSPRSGDLSVYWYQQSLDQGLQFLIQYYNGEERAKGNILERFSAQQFPDLHSELNLSSLELGDSALYFCASSVAPDRGYEQYFGPGTRLTVT.

The chain uses TRBV19 and TRBJ1-1; D gene ambiguous. This CDR3 comprises 11 residues. V lost 3 bases and J 10 bases, leaving 9 bases between the germline ends. The germline CDR1 and CDR2 sequences are LNHDA and SQIVND (reference sequence). CDR3 residues: CASSIRSGAFF. In DNA, the CDR3 is TGTGCCAGTAGTATCCGATCGGGAGCTTTCTTT.

The rearrangement joins TRBV18 to TRBJ1-1; D not resolved. Germline values: CDR1 KGHSH, CDR2 LQKENI. The CDR3 runs 13 residues. The ends were cut back, 3 bases at V and 0 bases at J, with 5 bases in the middle. CDR3 loop: CASSPELNTEAFF. CDR3 DNA sequence: TGTGCCAGCTCACCGGAGCTGAACACTGAAGCTTTCTTT.

The V gene is TRBV27, the J gene TRBJ2-5; TRBD1 might be the D (6 bases). Looked up from germline, CDR1 is MNHEY and CDR2 is SMNVEV (reference sequence). CDR3 length: 14 amino acids. Trimming took 4 bases from V and 5 from J, leaving 14 bases between them. CDR3: CASSSTQGWETQYF. In DNA form, the CDR3 reads TGTGCCAGCAGTTCAACACAGGGATGGGAGACCCAGTACTTC.

V usage is TRBV30 and J usage is TRBJ1-2, with a weak D call TRBD1 (5 bases). This CDR3 has 16 amino acids. Germline V gene data show CDR1 as GTSNPN and CDR2 as SVGIG (reference sequence). V lost 1 base, J lost 4 bases, and 19 bases lay in between. The CDR3 coding sequence is TGTGCCTGGAGTGGGGAGGGCTTGCAGGGTGTCTATGGCTACACCTTC. Residues: CAWSGEGLQGVYGYTF.

This chain uses TRBV11-3 with TRBJ2-7; TRBD1 might be the D (6 bases). From germline, CDR1 is SGHNT and CDR2 YENEEA. This CDR3 has 14 residues. The V end was cut by 2 bases, the J end by 0 bases, with 8 bases between. CDR3 bases: TGTGCCAGCAGCTTACAGGGGAGCTCCTACGAGCAGTACTTC. It specifies CASSLQGSSYEQYF.

On this clone: Other DNA sequences within the sample encode an identical CDR3. The chain has TRBV4-2 and TRBJ1-2; the D is unclear. CDR3 length: 14 amino acids. Germline CDR1 is LGHNA and CDR2 is YNFKEQ. With 4 bases removed from V and 4 bases from J, the gap between germline ends came to 13 bases. This chain's CDR3 is CASSRLLEGYGYTF. CDR3 DNA: TGTGCCAGCAGCCGACTACTGGAGGGCTATGGCTACACCTTC.

V and J are TRBV5-6 and TRBJ2-2, with 7 bases that match TRBD1. Germline assignment: CDR1 SGHDT and CDR2 YYEEEE. CDR3 length: 15 residues. The V segment lost 1 base and the J segment 1 base; nucleotides outside the gene matches: 1. CDR3 in amino acids: CASSLRDRNTGELFF. CDR3 DNA: TGTGCCAGCAGCTTGCGGGACAGGAACACCGGGGAGCTGTTTTTT.

The J gene is TRBJ2-1, the V gene TRBV7-9, with TRBD2 matching 9 bases. Germline V gene lookup returns CDR1 SEHNR and CDR2 FQNEAQ (reference sequence). This CDR3 has 16 residues. The J segment lost 4 bases and the V segment lost 1 base, leaving 5 bases of the junction unmatched. CDR3: CASSLDLTSGYNEQFF. The CDR3 DNA follows: TGTGCCAGCAGCTTAGACTTGACTAGCGGATACAATGAGCAGTTCTTC.

The CDR3 nucleotides are TGTGCCAGCAGCCAAGATGGCGGGGTCTCCTACAATGAGCAGTTCTTC. This encodes CASSQDGGVSYNEQFF. The chain is built from TRBV14 and TRBJ2-1; TRBD2 is a possible D gene (6 bases). Germline V gene data show CDR1 as SGHDN and CDR2 as FVKESK. The CDR3 is 16 residues long. With 0 bases removed from V and 0 bases from J, the gap between germline ends came to 9 bases. Complete variable domain (other parts from reference TRBV14 and TRBJ2-1): EAGVTQFPSHSVIEKGQTVTLRCDPISGHDNLYWYRRVMGKEIKFLLHFVKESKQDESGMPNNRFLAERTGGTYSTLKVQPAELEDSGVYFCASSQDGGVSYNEQFFGPGTRLTVL.

The chain employs TRBV6-6 and TRBJ1-2; possibly TRBD1 for D (6 bases). The CDR3 sequence is 13 residues long. The germline CDR1 and CDR2 sequences are MNHNY and SVGAGI (reference sequence). Deletions cut 8 bases from V and 6 bases from J, with 16 bases between. The CDR3 is CASATTGNDGYTF. CDR3 coding DNA: TGTGCCAGCGCTACTACAGGGAACGATGGCTACACCTTC.

The chain recombines TRBV2 with TRBJ2-7; 8 nucleotides align to TRBD2. This CDR3 contains 16 residues. Trimming at V came to 4 bases and at J to 6 bases, leaving 14 bases not matched to a gene. The germline V gene has CDR1 SNHLY and CDR2 FYNNEI. This CDR3 is CASSGNGGGLGGEQYF. The CDR3 bases are TGTGCCAGCAGTGGCAACGGGGGGGGACTCGGAGGCGAGCAGTACTTC.

The chain links TRBV6-5 to TRBJ1-2, with 7 bases that match TRBD1. Germline assignment: CDR1 MNHEY and CDR2 SVGAGI. The CDR3 spans 12 residues. J lost 7 bases, V lost 6 bases, and 5 bases had no gene match. The CDR3 DNA reads as TGTGCCAGCAGGAGACAGGGCGGTGGCTACACCTTC. Residues: CASRRQGGGYTF.